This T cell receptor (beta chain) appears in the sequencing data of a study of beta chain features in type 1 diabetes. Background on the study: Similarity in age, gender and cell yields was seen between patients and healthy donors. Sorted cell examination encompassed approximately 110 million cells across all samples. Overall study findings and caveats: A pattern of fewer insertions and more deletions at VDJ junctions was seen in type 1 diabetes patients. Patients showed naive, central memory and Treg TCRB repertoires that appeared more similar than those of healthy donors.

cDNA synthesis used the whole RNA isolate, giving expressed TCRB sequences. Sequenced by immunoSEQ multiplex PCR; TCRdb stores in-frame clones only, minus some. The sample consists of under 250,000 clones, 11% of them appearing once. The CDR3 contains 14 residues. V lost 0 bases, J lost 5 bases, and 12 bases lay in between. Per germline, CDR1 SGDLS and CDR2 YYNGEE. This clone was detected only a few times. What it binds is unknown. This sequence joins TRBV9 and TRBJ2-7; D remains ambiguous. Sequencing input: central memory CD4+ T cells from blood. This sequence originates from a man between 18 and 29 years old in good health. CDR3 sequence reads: CASSVEGGLNEQYF. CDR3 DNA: TGTGCCAGCAGCGTAGAGGGTGGGCTGAACGAGCAGTACTTC.